One and the same sample provided the 8 T cell receptor beta chains below, sequenced in a study of post-analysis software for immune sequencing data. Overall study results and limits: With TRBV5-6, TRBV5-1 and TRBV20-1 included, about five TRBV segments were more frequent in patients than in controls.

No antigen has been identified for these receptors. Unique molecular identifiers were carried by the TCR beta cDNA libraries. MiXCR, applied by TCRdb to the PCR reads, yields one record per CDR3 protein. Of roughly 410,000 distinct CDR3 sequences in the sample, roughly 38% were seen once. The source material was blood. These receptors originate from a girl under 18 with multiple sclerosis.

A few counts support this clonotype. This rearrangement joins TRBV7-2 to TRBJ1-6; the D gene is possibly TRBD1 (6 bases). The ends were cut back, 6 bases at V and 4 bases at J, with 16 bases in the middle. From germline, CDR1 is SGHTA and CDR2 FQGNSA. The length of the CDR3 is 16 residues. CDR3 amino acids: CASRTTGYPYNSPLHF. The CDR3 bases are TGTGCCAGCAGAACTACAGGGTACCCTTATAATTCACCCCTCCACTTT.

Only a few counts were recorded for this clonotype. The chain combines TRBV2 with TRBJ2-1; 8 bases fit TRBD1. The trim removed 5 bases at V and 4 bases at J, leaving 7 bases unmatched. The CDR3 contains 15 residues. CDR1 and CDR2 (germline): SNHLY, FYNNEI. CDR3 region: CASSPPGQGYNEQFF. In DNA form, the CDR3 reads TGTGCCAGCAGTCCCCCCGGACAGGGATACAATGAGCAGTTCTTC. The full variable domain, its missing parts supplied by reference TRBV2 and TRBJ2-1, is EPEVTQTPSHQVTQMGQEVILRCVPISNHLYFYWYRQILGQKVEFLVSFYNNEISEKSEIFDDQFSVERPDGSNFTLKIRSTKLEDSAMYFCASSPPGQGYNEQFFGPGTRLTVL.

This clonotype was seen only a few times. The chain carries TRBV20-1 and TRBJ2-7, with 9 bases aligning to TRBD1. Germline CDR1 and CDR2: DFQATT and SNEGSKA (reference sequence). The CDR3 totals 14 residues. J gave up 3 bases and V 4 bases, and 7 bases lay outside the gene matches. The CDR3 here is CSATSRDRVYEQYF. CDR3 sequence (DNA): TGCAGTGCTACTTCCCGGGACAGGGTCTACGAGCAGTACTTC.

The J gene is TRBJ2-1, the V gene TRBV14; 13 nucleotides align to TRBD2. After removal of 0 bases from V and 3 bases from J, the junction contained 11 bases not matched to a gene. Germline lookup yields CDR1 SGHDN and CDR2 FVKESK. The CDR3 is 20 residues long. Written as DNA, the CDR3 is TGTGCCAGCAGCCAAGAAAGGACTAGCGGGGGTATCGGGGTCTACAATGAGCAGTTCTTC. This translates into CASSQERTSGGIGVYNEQFF. Drawing the rest from reference TRBV14 and TRBJ2-1, the complete variable domain is EAGVTQFPSHSVIEKGQTVTLRCDPISGHDNLYWYRRVMGKEIKFLLHFVKESKQDESGMPNNRFLAERTGGTYSTLKVQPAELEDSGVYFCASSQERTSGGIGVYNEQFFGPGTRLTVL.

The chain uses TRBV4-2 and TRBJ1-4; D is unresolved. This CDR3 is built from 16 residues. Germline V gene lookup returns CDR1 LGHNA and CDR2 YNFKEQ. Trimming removed 4 bases at V and 7 bases at J, with 19 bases between. This CDR3 reads CASSPGTVEGSEKLFF. Written as DNA, the CDR3 is TGTGCCAGCAGCCCAGGTACGGTCGAGGGTAGTGAAAAACTGTTTTTT.

This chain connects TRBV5-1 to TRBJ2-5; 8 bases match TRBD1. CDR3 length: 14 residues. The ends lost 2 bases at V and 4 bases at J; junction bases unmatched: 4. Germline values: CDR1 SGHRS, CDR2 YFSETQ. Here the CDR3 DNA reads TGCGCCAGCAGCTTCTTTCAGGGGGCAGAGACCCAGTACTTC. Protein sequence: CASSFFQGAETQYF.

This clonotype was seen only a few times. The rearrangement joins TRBV28 to TRBJ2-5, with 7 bases aligning to TRBD1. Germline V gene data show CDR1 as MDHEN and CDR2 as SYDVKM. The length of the CDR3 is 14 residues. V shed 6 bases, J shed 1 base, and the junction held 5 bases outside the gene matches. CDR3 residues: CASRLTGSQETQYF. The CDR3 nucleotides read TGTGCCAGCAGATTGACAGGGTCCCAAGAGACCCAGTACTTC.

This clonotype was seen a few times. The chain uses TRBV6-1 and TRBJ1-2; 8 bases match TRBD1. J gave up 2 bases and V 0 bases, and 5 bases lay outside the gene matches. CDR1 MNHNS and CDR2 SASEGT come from the germline V gene. This CDR3 is built from 16 residues. The CDR3 sequence: CASSEAWYRGNYGYTF. CDR3 in DNA: TGTGCCAGCAGTGAAGCATGGTACAGGGGGAACTATGGCTACACCTTC.